Listed below are T cell receptor beta chains from one sample, sequenced in a study of blood T cell repertoires in COVID-19. Data came from immunoSEQ multiplex PCR; TCRdb stores just in-frame clones and leaves some out. This table has under 150,000 clones, around three quarters appearing once. Specimen: peripheral blood. The source of these receptors is a woman of 80 years or more with acute or convalescent COVID-19. Each CDR3 is given with its conserved first and last residue. D genes are given only for firm matches. Clone size is shown for a subset of rows, as once, few, many or a class of expanded clone.

clone size: NA
D gene: NA
V gene: TRBV27
J gene: TRBJ2-7
CDR3 protein: CASSLRDTSSYEQYF
CDR3 DNA: TGTGCCAGCAGTCTCCGGGACACCAGCTCCTACGAGCAGTACTTC

clone size: NA
D gene: TRBD2
V gene: TRBV5-4
J gene: TRBJ2-3
CDR3 protein: CASSLALAGGRGQYF
CDR3 DNA: TGTGCCAGCAGCTTGGCCCTAGCGGGGGGTCGGGGGCAGTATTTT

clone size: few
D gene: NA
V gene: TRBV4-2
J gene: TRBJ2-7
CDR3 protein: CASSQEGGKPYEQYF
CDR3 DNA: TGTGCCAGCAGCCAAGAAGGGGGAAAACCCTACGAGCAGTACTTC

clone size: NA
D gene: TRBD1
V gene: TRBV5-1
J gene: TRBJ1-1
CDR3 protein: CASSLAGTGVNTEAFF
CDR3 DNA: TGCGCCAGCAGCTTGGCCGGGACAGGGGTGAACACTGAAGCTTTCTTT

clone size: NA
D gene: NA
V gene: TRBV20-1
J gene: TRBJ2-3
CDR3 protein: CSARVQDTQYF
CDR3 DNA: TGCAGTGCTAGAGTTCAAGATACGCAGTATTTT

clone size: NA
D gene: NA
V gene: TRBV11-2
J gene: TRBJ1-1
CDR3 protein: CASSSDRLTEAFF
CDR3 DNA: TGTGCCAGCAGCTCTGACAGGCTCACTGAAGCTTTCTTT

clone size: NA
D gene: NA
V gene: TRBV7-2
J gene: TRBJ2-1
CDR3 protein: CASSLAPVNEQFF
CDR3 DNA: TGTGCCAGCAGCTTAGCCCCGGTCAATGAGCAGTTCTTC

clone size: NA
D gene: NA
V gene: TRBV2
J gene: TRBJ2-2
CDR3 protein: CASSEVKGVGTGELFF
CDR3 DNA: TGTGCCAGCAGTGAAGTTAAGGGAGTTGGAACCGGGGAGCTGTTTTTT

clone size: few
D gene: NA
V gene: TRBV18
J gene: TRBJ1-1
CDR3 protein: CASFYRAEDTEAFF
CDR3 DNA: TGTGCCAGTTTTTACAGGGCTGAGGACACTGAAGCTTTCTTT

clone size: NA
D gene: NA
V gene: TRBV10-3
J gene: TRBJ2-7
CDR3 protein: CAISEGLRDYEQYF
CDR3 DNA: TGTGCCATCAGTGAAGGGCTGCGGGATTACGAGCAGTACTTC

clone size: few
D gene: NA
V gene: TRBV28
J gene: TRBJ2-2
CDR3 protein: CASSSNDRTGELFF
CDR3 DNA: TGTGCCAGCAGTTCGAACGACAGAACCGGGGAGCTGTTTTTT

clone size: NA
D gene: TRBD1
V gene: TRBV24-1
J gene: TRBJ2-5
CDR3 protein: CATSDTARGLPAQSETQYF
CDR3 DNA: TGTGCCACCAGTGATACTGCCAGGGGGCTCCCAGCTCAGTCGGAGACCCAGTACTTC

clone size: NA
D gene: NA
V gene: TRBV7-6
J gene: TRBJ1-3
CDR3 protein: CASSLVDWGGEFGLSSGNTIYF
CDR3 DNA: TGTGCCAGCAGCTTAGTCGACTGGGGGGGCGAGTTCGGTCTGAGCTCTGGAAACACCATATATTTT

clone size: NA
D gene: NA
V gene: TRBV28
J gene: TRBJ2-3
CDR3 protein: CASEGHSTDTQYF
CDR3 DNA: TGTGCCAGCGAGGGACACAGCACAGATACGCAGTATTTT